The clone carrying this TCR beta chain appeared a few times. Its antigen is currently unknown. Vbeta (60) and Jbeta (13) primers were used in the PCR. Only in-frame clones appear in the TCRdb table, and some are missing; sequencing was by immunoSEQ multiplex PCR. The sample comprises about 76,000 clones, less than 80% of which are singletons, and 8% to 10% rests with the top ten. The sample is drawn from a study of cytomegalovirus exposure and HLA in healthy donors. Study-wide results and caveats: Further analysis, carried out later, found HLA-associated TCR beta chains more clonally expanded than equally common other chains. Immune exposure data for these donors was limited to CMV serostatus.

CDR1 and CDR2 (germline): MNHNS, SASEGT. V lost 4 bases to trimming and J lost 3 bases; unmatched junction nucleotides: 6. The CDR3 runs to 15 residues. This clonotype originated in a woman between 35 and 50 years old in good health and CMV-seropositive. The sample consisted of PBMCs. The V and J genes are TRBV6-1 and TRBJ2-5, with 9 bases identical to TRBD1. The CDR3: CASSAGQGWEETQYF. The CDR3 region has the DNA TGTGCCAGCAGTGCCGGACAGGGGTGGGAAGAGACCCAGTACTTC.